These T cell receptor beta chains were read from a single sample in a study of blood T cell repertoires in COVID-19. The protocol was immunoSEQ multiplex PCR, while the TCRdb copy is restricted to in-frame clones and leaves out a portion. The data hold 200,000 to 300,000 clones, with around 86% observed a single time. Input material: PBMCs or T cells enriched from blood (not recorded which). The receptors come from a woman aged 40 to 50 with acute COVID-19. Each CDR3 is given with its conserved first and last residue. Each record gives: J gene, V gene, D gene, CDR3 DNA, CDR3 protein. A D gene is named only where the DNA matches it firmly.

TRBJ1-3,TRBV3-1/TRBV3-2,NA,TGTGCCAGCAGCCAAGCCCCGGTCATCTCTGGAAACACCATATATTTT,CASSQAPVISGNTIYF
TRBJ2-2,TRBV11-3,NA,TGTGCCAGCAGCCCCCTGGGAGGGAACACCGGGGAGCTGTTTTTT,CASSPLGGNTGELFF
TRBJ2-5,TRBV19,NA,TGTGCCAGTAGTAACCGGGAAGCCCGGGAGACCCAGTACTTC,CASSNREARETQYF
TRBJ2-1,TRBV19,TRBD2,TGTGCCAGTACTCGCTCTAGCGGACCGCTGAATGAGCAGTTCTTC,CASTRSSGPLNEQFF
TRBJ2-5,TRBV7-9,NA,TGTGCCAGCAGCTTATCAGCGGGAGAGACCCAGTACTTC,CASSLSAGETQYF
TRBJ1-2,TRBV5-8,TRBD1,TGTGCCAGCAGCTGGGACAGCGACTTC,CASSWDSDF
TRBJ2-3,TRBV19,NA,TGTGCCAGTAGCTATTATCTCGGGGAGACAGATACGCAGTATTTT,CASSYYLGETDTQYF
TRBJ2-5,TRBV24-1,NA,TGTGCCACCAGTGAAGGGGCGCAAGAGACCCAGTACTTC,CATSEGAQETQYF
TRBJ1-1,TRBV11-2,NA,TGTGCCAGCAGCGCCCATAGGAACACTGAAGCTTTCTTT,CASSAHRNTEAFF
TRBJ2-7,TRBV3-1/TRBV3-2,NA,TGTGCCAGCAGCCAAGTGGGAGGGGGGGAGCAGTACTTC,CASSQVGGGEQYF